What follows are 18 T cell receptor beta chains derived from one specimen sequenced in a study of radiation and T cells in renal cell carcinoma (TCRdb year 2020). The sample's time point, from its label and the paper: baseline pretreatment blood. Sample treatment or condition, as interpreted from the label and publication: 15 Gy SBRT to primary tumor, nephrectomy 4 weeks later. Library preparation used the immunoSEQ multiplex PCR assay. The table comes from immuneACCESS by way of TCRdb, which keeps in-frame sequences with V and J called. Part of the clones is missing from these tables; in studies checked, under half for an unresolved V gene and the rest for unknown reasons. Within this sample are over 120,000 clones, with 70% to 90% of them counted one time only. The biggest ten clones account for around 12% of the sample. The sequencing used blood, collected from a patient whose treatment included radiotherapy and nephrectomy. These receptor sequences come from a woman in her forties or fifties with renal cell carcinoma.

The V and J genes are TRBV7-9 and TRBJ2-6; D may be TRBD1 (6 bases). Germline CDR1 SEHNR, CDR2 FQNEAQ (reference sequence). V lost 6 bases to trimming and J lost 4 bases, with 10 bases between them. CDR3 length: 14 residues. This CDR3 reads CASSSGVGANVLTF. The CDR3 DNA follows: TGTGCCAGCAGTTCAGGGGTAGGGGCCAACGTCCTGACTTTC. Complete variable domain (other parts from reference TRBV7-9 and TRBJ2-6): DTGVSQNPRHKITKRGQNVTFRCDPISEHNRLYWYRQTLGQGPEFLTYFQNEAQLEKSRLLSDRFSAERPKGSFSTLEIQRTEQGDSAMYLCASSSGVGANVLTFGAGSRLTVL.

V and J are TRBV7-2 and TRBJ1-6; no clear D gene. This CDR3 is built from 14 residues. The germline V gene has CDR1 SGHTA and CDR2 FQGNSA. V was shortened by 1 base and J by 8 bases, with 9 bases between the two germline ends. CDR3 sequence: CASSLDSRDSPLHF. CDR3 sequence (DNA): TGTGCCAGCAGCTTAGACTCCCGAGATTCACCCCTCCACTTT.

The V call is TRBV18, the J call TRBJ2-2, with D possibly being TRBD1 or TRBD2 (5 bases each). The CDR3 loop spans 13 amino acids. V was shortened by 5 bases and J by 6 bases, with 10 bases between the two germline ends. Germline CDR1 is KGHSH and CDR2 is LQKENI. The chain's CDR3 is CASSTGPSGELFF. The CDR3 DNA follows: TGTGCCAGCTCAACGGGGCCTTCCGGGGAGCTGTTTTTT.

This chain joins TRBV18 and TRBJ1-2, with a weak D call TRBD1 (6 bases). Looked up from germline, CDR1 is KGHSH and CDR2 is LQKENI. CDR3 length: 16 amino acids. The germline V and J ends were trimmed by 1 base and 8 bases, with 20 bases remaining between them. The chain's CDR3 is CASSPLLDSRGVGYTF. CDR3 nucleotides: TGTGCCAGCTCACCACTTTTGGACAGCCGAGGAGTGGGCTACACCTTC.

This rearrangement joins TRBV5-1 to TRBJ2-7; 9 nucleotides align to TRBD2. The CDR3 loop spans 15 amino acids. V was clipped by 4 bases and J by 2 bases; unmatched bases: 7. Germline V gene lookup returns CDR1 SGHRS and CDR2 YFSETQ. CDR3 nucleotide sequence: TGCGCCAGCAGCCTAGCTAGCGGGGTCCCCTACGAGCAGTACTTC. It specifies CASSLASGVPYEQYF.

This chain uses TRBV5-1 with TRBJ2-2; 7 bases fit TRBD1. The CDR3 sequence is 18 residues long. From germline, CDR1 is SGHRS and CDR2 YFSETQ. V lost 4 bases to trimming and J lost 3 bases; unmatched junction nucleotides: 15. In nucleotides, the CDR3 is TGCGCCAGCAGCCCTCGACAGGGCCTCCTCCCCCACACCGGGGAGCTGTTTTTT. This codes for CASSPRQGLLPHTGELFF.

The CDR3 here is CASSYSIGVGEKLFF. The DNA of the CDR3 is TGTGCCAGCAGTTACTCGATCGGGGTTGGGGAAAAACTGTTTTTT. The chain links TRBV6-5 to TRBJ1-4; unclear D gene. Germline assignment: CDR1 MNHEY and CDR2 SVGAGI. This CDR3 comprises 15 residues. Between the trimmed V and J ends, which lost 0 bases and 8 bases, there was a span of 13 bases.

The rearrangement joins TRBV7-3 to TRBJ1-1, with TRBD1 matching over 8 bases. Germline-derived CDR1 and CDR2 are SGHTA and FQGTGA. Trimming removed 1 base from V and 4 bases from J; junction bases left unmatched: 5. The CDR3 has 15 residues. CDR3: CASSLMNGQGTEAFF. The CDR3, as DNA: TGTGCCAGCAGCTTAATGAATGGACAGGGCACTGAAGCTTTCTTT.

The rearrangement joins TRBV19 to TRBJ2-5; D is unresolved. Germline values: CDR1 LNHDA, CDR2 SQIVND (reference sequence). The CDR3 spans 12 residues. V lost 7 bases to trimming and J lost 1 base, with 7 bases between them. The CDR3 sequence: CASMDFQETQYF. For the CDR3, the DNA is TGTGCCAGTATGGATTTCCAAGAGACCCAGTACTTC.

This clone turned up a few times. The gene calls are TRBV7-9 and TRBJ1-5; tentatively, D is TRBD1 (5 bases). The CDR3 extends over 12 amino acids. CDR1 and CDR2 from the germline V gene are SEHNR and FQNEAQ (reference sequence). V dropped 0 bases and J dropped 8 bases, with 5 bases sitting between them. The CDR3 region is CASSLAGEPQHF. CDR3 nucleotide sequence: TGTGCCAGCAGCTTAGCGGGGGAGCCCCAGCATTTT.

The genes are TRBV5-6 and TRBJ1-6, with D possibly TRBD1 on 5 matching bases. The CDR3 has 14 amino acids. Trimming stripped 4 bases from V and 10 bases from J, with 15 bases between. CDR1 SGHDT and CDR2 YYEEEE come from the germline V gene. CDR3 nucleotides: TGTGCCAGCAGCAGCCGGGGGACCGAATCACCCCTCCACTTT. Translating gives CASSSRGTESPLHF.

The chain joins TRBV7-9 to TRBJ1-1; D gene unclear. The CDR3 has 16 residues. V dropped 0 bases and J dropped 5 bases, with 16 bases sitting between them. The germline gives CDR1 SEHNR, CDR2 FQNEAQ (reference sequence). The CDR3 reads CASSLAPPAGGTEAFF. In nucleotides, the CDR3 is TGTGCCAGCAGCTTAGCCCCCCCCGCAGGCGGGACTGAAGCTTTCTTT. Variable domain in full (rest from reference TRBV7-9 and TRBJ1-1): DTGVSQNPRHKITKRGQNVTFRCDPISEHNRLYWYRQTLGQGPEFLTYFQNEAQLEKSRLLSDRFSAERPKGSFSTLEIQRTEQGDSAMYLCASSLAPPAGGTEAFFGQGTRLTVV.

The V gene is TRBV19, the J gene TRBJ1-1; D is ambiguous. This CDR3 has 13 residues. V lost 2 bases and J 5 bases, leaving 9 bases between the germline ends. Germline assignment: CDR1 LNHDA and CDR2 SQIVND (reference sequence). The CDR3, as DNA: TGTGCCAGTAGTATATTCACAACAACTGAAGCTTTCTTT. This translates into CASSIFTTTEAFF.

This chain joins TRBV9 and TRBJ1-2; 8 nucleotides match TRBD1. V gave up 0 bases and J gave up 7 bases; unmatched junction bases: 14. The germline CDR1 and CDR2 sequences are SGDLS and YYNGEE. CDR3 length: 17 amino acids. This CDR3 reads CASSVDSGGTGMSGYTF. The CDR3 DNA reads TGTGCCAGCAGCGTAGATTCAGGAGGGACAGGAATGTCTGGCTACACCTTC.

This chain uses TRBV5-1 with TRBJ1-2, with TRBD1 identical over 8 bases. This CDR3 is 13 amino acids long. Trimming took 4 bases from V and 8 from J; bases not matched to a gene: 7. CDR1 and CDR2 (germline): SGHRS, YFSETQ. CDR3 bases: TGCGCCAGCAGCCCCCAGGGGGCATTAGGCTACACCTTC. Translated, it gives CASSPQGALGYTF.

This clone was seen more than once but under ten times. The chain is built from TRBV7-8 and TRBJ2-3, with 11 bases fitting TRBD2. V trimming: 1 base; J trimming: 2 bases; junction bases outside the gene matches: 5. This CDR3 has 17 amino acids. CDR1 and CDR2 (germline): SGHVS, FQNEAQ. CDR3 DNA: TGTGCCAGCAGCTTAGGACTAGCGGGGACCTACACAGATACGCAGTATTTT. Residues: CASSLGLAGTYTDTQYF. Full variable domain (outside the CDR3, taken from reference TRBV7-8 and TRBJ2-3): GAGVSQSPRYKVAKRGQDVALRCDPISGHVSLFWYQQALGQGPEFLTYFQNEAQLDKSGLPSDRFFAERPEGSVSTLKIQRTQQEDSAVYLCASSLGLAGTYTDTQYFGPGTRLTVL.

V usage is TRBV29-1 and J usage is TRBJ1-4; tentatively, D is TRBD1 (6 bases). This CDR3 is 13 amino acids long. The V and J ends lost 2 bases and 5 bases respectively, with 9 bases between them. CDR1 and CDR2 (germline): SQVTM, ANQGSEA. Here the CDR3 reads CSVEWQGNEKLFF. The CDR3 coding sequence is TGCAGCGTTGAATGGCAGGGGAATGAAAAACTGTTTTTT.

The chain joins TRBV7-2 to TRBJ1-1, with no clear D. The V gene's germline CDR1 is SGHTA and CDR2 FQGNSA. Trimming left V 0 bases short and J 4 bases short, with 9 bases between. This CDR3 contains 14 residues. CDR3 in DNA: TGTGCCAGCAGCTTAGCGCAAGGGTTCACTGAAGCTTTCTTT. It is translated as CASSLAQGFTEAFF.